This T cell receptor beta chain was captured in a study of blood T cell repertoires in COVID-19 (TCRdb year 2020). Describing the broader study: Samples from collaborators originated in the United States, Italy and Spain and spanned both the acute and convalescent phases of COVID-19. Where available, HLA class I and class II types were obtained from metadata supplied by the sample provider rather than from assay-based typing. A de-identified subject ID, COVID-19 status, age in years and sex were almost always included in the sample metadata. The samples were drawn from the first 160 participants of the ongoing ImmuneRACE study and from 1,200 or so subjects provided by 6 global collaborators. The dataset comprised deeply sampled blood TCRbeta repertoires from subjects exposed to, actively infected with, or recovered from COVID-19. The repertoires were released in a freely available public database meant as a resource for research on the immune response to SARS-CoV-2. The prospective study material was composed of cDNA or gDNA derived from T cells, B-cell-depleted T cells, or PBMCs. Study-level results and caveats: The amount of clinical and demographic metadata varied by source and participant and was provided uncurated.

On this clone itself: Its antigen has not been determined. Per-base quality was not reported, and no clone a single base away is much larger than it.

TCRbeta CDR3 regions were amplified from genomic DNA by means of the immunoSEQ Assay, a bias-controlled multiplex PCR. The study's own analysis went as follows. Within the assay, amplification of reference gene primers was used to estimate how many nucleated cells each sample contained. To quantify the absolute abundance of each unique TCRbeta CDR3 rearrangement, sequence reads were collapsed and filtered. Productive Simpson clonality was computed per sample as the square root of Simpson's diversity index over productive rearrangements. TCRdb re-hosts the immuneACCESS table, in-frame sequences only. Its copies lack some clones; in the studies checked, an unresolved V gene accounts for under half of them, and the cause for the rest is not known. The DNA gave D and trimming, while V, J and clone size come from that table. The sample yields 300,000 or so clones; about 89% were counted once. Less than 9.5% of the sample is held by the ten biggest clonotypes.

Cut back by 6 bases and 5 bases, the V and J ends lie 19 bases apart. Spanning cysteine to phenylalanine, the CDR3 consists of 15 amino acids. Just the 45-base CDR3 DNA is kept, in frame starting at base 1. The germline V gene supplies CDR1 MNHEY and CDR2 SVGEGT. Samples from volunteer blood donors who had recovered from COVID-19 were contributed by a second Seattle source. The collaborating institutions used their own protocols to collect whole blood in K2EDTA tubes. For TCRbeta analysis, collaborators shipped samples as frozen whole blood, isolated PBMCs, or DNA extracted from either of those sample types.

What was sequenced was peripheral blood. The chain is assembled from TRBV6-2 or TRBV6-3 and TRBJ2-5; the D gene remains uncertain. The TCR was taken from a woman in her forties or fifties who had recovered from COVID-19. The nucleotide sequence is TGTGCCAGCAGCCTCACCCGAAATAGCTGGGAGACCCAGTACTTC. The encoded protein is CASSLTRNSWETQYF.